Reported below is one T cell receptor (beta chain). Its cognate antigen is unknown. This sample is part of a study of cytomegalovirus exposure and HLA in healthy donors. Whole-study results and caveats: The authors judged a highly shared variant cluster likely a sequencing artifact. Immune exposure data for these donors was limited to CMV serostatus. The study reported that TCR beta sequences accurately predicted HLA-A and HLA-B alleles in most subjects. A few CMV-associated chains were confirmed in vitro to be specific for CMV antigens.

CDR1 SGHNT and CDR2 YYREEE come from the germline V gene (reference sequence). V was shortened by 5 bases and J by 6 bases, with 15 bases between the two germline ends. CDR3 length: 13 amino acids. The PCR used 60 Vbeta and 13 Jbeta primers. Sequencing was performed with immunoSEQ multiplex PCR; in TCRdb, only in-frame clones are kept and a portion is missing. The sample includes some 70,000 clones, approximately 70% seen only once; the top ten take 12% to 15%. The chain couples TRBV5-4 to TRBJ2-7; maybe TRBD1 (5 bases). The specimen was PBMCs. This receptor was taken from a male donor in good health and CMV-seropositive. The CDR3 coding sequence is TGTGCCAGCAGGCCAAGCAGGGTTGGCGAGCAGTACTTC. Translated: CASRPSRVGEQYF.